This TCR beta chain derives from a study of Ad26.COV2.S vaccination and SARS-CoV-2 variants. Study in general: The donor participated in the COV1001 trial, in its Ad26.COV2.S arm. Ad26.COV2.S, an intramuscular injection, was given once or twice 56 days apart.

Some clones are missing from TCRdb's copy, which holds only in-frame ones; the method was immunoSEQ multiplex PCR. The sample includes about 480,000 clones, around nine tenths of them seen just once. CDR1 and CDR2 (germline): SGHRS, YFSETQ. The CDR3 sequence is 13 residues long. Sample treatment: over 15 received Ad26.COV2.S at low or high dose, single or two shots; several received placebo; per-sample allocation not given. Sampling was performed 63 days after the first vaccine or placebo injection. Adults aged 18-55 years in Boston included the donor. Concerning this clone: The antigen remains unidentified.

Study-level results: For non-spike TCRs, breadth in vaccine recipients resembled that in placebo recipients.

The source of this sequence is a person between 18 and 59 years old who received the Ad26.COV2.S COVID-19 vaccine or a placebo. The genes are TRBV5-1 and TRBJ2-3; a possible D gene is TRBD2 (6 bases). The source material was peripheral blood, sampled in a trial of Ad26.COV2.S vaccine versus placebo. The CDR3 DNA reads as TGCGCTACGGGGGTCACTAGCACAGATACGCAGTATTTT. It yields the protein CATGVTSTDTQYF.